A selection of T cell receptor beta chains follows, all from one sample in a study of blood T cell repertoires in COVID-19. Produced via immunoSEQ multiplex PCR; TCRdb's table is partial and in-frame only. This sample has 60,000 or so clones, with about 90% found just once. Sequenced sample: peripheral blood. The receptors here all came from a human donor with active COVID-19. The donor label of this sample is uncertain. CDR3s include the opening cysteine and the closing phenylalanine or tryptophan. A D gene is named only where the DNA matches it firmly. The size entry is marked missing in some rows and otherwise reads once, few, many or a size class.

- TRBJ2-1 TRBD2 TRBV6-5 TGTGCCAGCAGCCCCGGGACTAGCGGGTTCTCTGAGCAGTTCTTC CASSPGTSGFSEQFF
- TRBJ2-5 TRBD2 TRBV6-6 TGTGCCAGCAGACGACTAGCGGGGGAGGAGACCCAGTACTTC CASRRLAGEETQYF
once TRBJ2-2 - TRBV18 TGTGCCAGCTCACCCCCAGGGATGTTACGCAACACCGGGGAGCTGTTTTTT CASSPPGMLRNTGELFF
- TRBJ1-1 - TRBV20-1 TGCAGTGCTTCTCCTAGGACTGAAGCTTTCTTT CSASPRTEAFF
- TRBJ1-2 - TRBV4-3 TGCGCCAGCAGCCTGAATTATGTGGCTTATGGCTACACCTTC CASSLNYVAYGYTF
- TRBJ2-7 - TRBV6-1 TGTGCCAGCAGTGACAGGCCCTACGAGCAGTACTTC CASSDRPYEQYF
- TRBJ1-5 TRBD1 TRBV5-5 TGTGCCAGCAGCTTGGGGACAGGGGGCAGGTATCAGCCCCAGCATTTT CASSLGTGGRYQPQHF
once TRBJ1-2 - TRBV5-1 TGCGCCAGCAGCTGGACGGGGAGTCCAGAGGGCTACACCTTC CASSWTGSPEGYTF
- TRBJ1-2 - TRBV6-5 TGTGCCATAGGGACACCCTCTGGCTACACCTTC CAIGTPSGYTF
- TRBJ1-2 - TRBV20-1 TGCAGTGCTAGTCCGGGGTCGAACTATGGCTACACCTTC CSASPGSNYGYTF
- TRBJ2-5 TRBD2 TRBV2 TGTGCCAGCTGGTGGGGAGGGGTCCAAGAGACCCAGTACTTC CASWWGGVQETQYF
- TRBJ1-4 - TRBV4-1 TGCGCCAGCAGCCAAAAGATAGGGCAAGAAGACGGGGGGGCCTTAACTAATGAAAAACTGTTTTTT CASSQKIGQEDGGALTNEKLFF
- TRBJ1-6 TRBD1 TRBV19 TGTGCCAGTAGTATAAACACAGGGGGAAATTCACCCCTCCACTTT CASSINTGGNSPLHF
- TRBJ1-5 - TRBV2 TGTGCCAGCAGTGAAGGGGAGAGCCTTTATAGCAATCAGCCCCAGCATTTT CASSEGESLYSNQPQHF
once TRBJ2-4 - TRBV21-1 TGTGCCAGCAGTGGGACAACTGTAGCCAAAAACATTCAGTACTTC CASSGTTVAKNIQYF
- TRBJ1-6 - TRBV4-1 TGCGCCAGCAGCCAAAAGGCGCGAGGTTCACCCCTCCACTTT CASSQKARGSPLHF
- TRBJ1-5 - TRBV28 TGTGCCAGCAGTCAAAATCAGCCCCAGCATTTT CASSQNQPQHF
- TRBJ2-7 - TRBV5-6 TGTGCCAGCAGCTTTCGACTAGACTTATACGAGCAGTACTTC CASSFRLDLYEQYF
- TRBJ2-7 - TRBV4-2 TGTGCCAGCAGCCATACTGCCGGAGTCTCCTACGAGCAGTACTTC CASSHTAGVSYEQYF
- TRBJ2-5 TRBD2 TRBV6-2/TRBV6-3 TGTGCCAGCAGTCCCGGACTAGCGGGGGGGTATCAAGAGACCCAGTACTTC CASSPGLAGGYQETQYF
once TRBJ1-4 TRBD1 TRBV5-1 TGCGCCAGCAGCTTGGACAGGGGTACTAATGAAAAACTGTTTTTT CASSLDRGTNEKLFF
- TRBJ2-3 TRBD2 TRBV20-1 TGCAGTGCTAGTTATCGGACTAGCGGGAGGTGGGGCACAGATACGCAGTATTTT CSASYRTSGRWGTDTQYF
- TRBJ2-7 TRBD2 TRBV20-1 TGCAGTGCTAGTGAGACTAGCGGACCATACGAGCAGTACTTC CSASETSGPYEQYF
- TRBJ2-7 - TRBV5-6 TGTGCCAGCAGCTTGGCCGGTGAGGGAATGTGGCACGAGCAGTACTTC CASSLAGEGMWHEQYF
- TRBJ2-5 - TRBV6-4 TGTGCCAGCAGTGACTCGGGGAGCCAGTACTTC CASSDSGSQYF
- TRBJ1-2 - TRBV3-1/TRBV3-2 TGTGCCAGCAGCCCTCAGGCGGAGGTCGCCTATGGCTACACCTTC CASSPQAEVAYGYTF
- TRBJ2-1 - TRBV27 TGTGCCAGCAGTTTGGGAGGGGAGGGGGGTGAGCAGTTCTTC CASSLGGEGGEQFF
once TRBJ1-6 - TRBV6-5 TGTGCCAGCAGTTACTCCGAGGGTAATTCACCCCTCCACTTT CASSYSEGNSPLHF
- TRBJ2-2 - TRBV10-3 TGTGCCATCAGCCCCGGCCAGGTAGTGACCGGGGAGCTGTTTTTT CAISPGQVVTGELFF
- TRBJ1-5 - TRBV12-3/TRBV12-4 TGTGCCAGCAGCCAAAACTATCAGCCCCAGCATTTT CASSQNYQPQHF
- TRBJ1-2 TRBD1 TRBV5-4 TGTGCCAGCAGCCCCGGACAGGGACAAGGCTACACCTTC CASSPGQGQGYTF
- TRBJ1-2 - TRBV14 TGTGCCAGCAGCGGCCGGACAGCTTACTATGGCTACACCTTC CASSGRTAYYGYTF
- TRBJ2-5 - TRBV3-1/TRBV3-2 TGTGCCAGCAGCCCCGATGGTCCCCGGGAGACCCAGTACTTC CASSPDGPRETQYF
- TRBJ2-1 TRBD2 TRBV15 TGTGCCACCAGCAGAGCCGGACTAGCGGGAGGCACCAATGAGCAGTTCTTC CATSRAGLAGGTNEQFF
- TRBJ1-4 - TRBV27 TGTGCCAGCGCACCACAGGTTGAAAAACTGTTTTTT CASAPQVEKLFF
- TRBJ2-5 TRBD1 TRBV6-2/TRBV6-3 TGTGCCAGCAGTTACTCGATGGCAGGGGGTTGGGAGACCCAGTACTTC CASSYSMAGGWETQYF
- TRBJ2-7 - TRBV28 TGTGCCAGCAGTTTTCAGTGGTACGAGCAGTACTTC CASSFQWYEQYF
few TRBJ2-7 - TRBV5-6 TGTGCCAGCAGCTTGGAGGGGTACGAGCAGTACTTC CASSLEGYEQYF
- TRBJ2-3 TRBD2 TRBV9 TGTGCCAGCAGCGTAGTAGGCGGGGGGGCCGAAGATACGCAGTATTTT CASSVVGGGAEDTQYF
few TRBJ1-5 - TRBV30 TGTGCCTGGGGGCCGGGGAGCAATCAGCCCCAGCATTTT CAWGPGSNQPQHF
- TRBJ2-3 TRBD1 TRBV7-9 TGTGCCAGCAGCTTAACGCGACAGGGGGCGAGCGGTCGTACAGATACGCAGTATTTT CASSLTRQGASGRTDTQYF
- TRBJ1-2 - TRBV27 TGTGCCAGCAGTTCCATAGCGGGAAACTATGGCTACACCTTC CASSSIAGNYGYTF
- TRBJ1-5 - TRBV28 TGTGCCAGCAGTTTGGCCGGGATGAGCAATCAGCCCCAGCATTTT CASSLAGMSNQPQHF
once TRBJ1-5 TRBD1 TRBV11-2 TGTGCCAGCAGCTCGGGACAGTTTAATCAGCCCCAGCATTTT CASSSGQFNQPQHF
- TRBJ2-7 - TRBV19 TGTGCCAGTAGTCGGGGTTTACCCTACGAGCAGTACTTC CASSRGLPYEQYF
- TRBJ1-5 - TRBV27 TGTGCCAGCACAACAGGGAATACCCAGCCCCAGCATTTT CASTTGNTQPQHF
- TRBJ2-1 - TRBV7-3 TGTGCCAGCAGCTTAGGGCTAGCAATCTACAATGAGCAGTTCTTC CASSLGLAIYNEQFF
- TRBJ2-1 TRBD2 TRBV11-3 TGTGCCAGCAGCTTAGATCTAGCGGGGGGGTTGTTTAATGAGCAGTTCTTC CASSLDLAGGLFNEQFF